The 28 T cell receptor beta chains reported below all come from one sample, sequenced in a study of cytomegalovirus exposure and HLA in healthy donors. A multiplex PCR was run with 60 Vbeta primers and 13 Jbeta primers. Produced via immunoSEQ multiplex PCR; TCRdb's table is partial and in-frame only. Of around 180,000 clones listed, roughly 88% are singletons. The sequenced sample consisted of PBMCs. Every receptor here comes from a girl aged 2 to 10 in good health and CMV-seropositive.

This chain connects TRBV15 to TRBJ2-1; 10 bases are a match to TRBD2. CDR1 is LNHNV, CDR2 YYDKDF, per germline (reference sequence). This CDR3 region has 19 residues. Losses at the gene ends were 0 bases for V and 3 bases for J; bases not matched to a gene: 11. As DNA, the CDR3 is TGTGCCACCAGCAGAGATCGGCTAGCGGGAGACAAGGGCTACAATGAGCAGTTCTTC. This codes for CATSRDRLAGDKGYNEQFF.

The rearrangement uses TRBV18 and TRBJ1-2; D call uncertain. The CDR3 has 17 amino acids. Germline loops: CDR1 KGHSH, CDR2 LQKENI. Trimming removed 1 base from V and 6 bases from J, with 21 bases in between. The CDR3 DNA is TGTGCCAGCTCACCACGGTGGATCAAGAAGCTTGCGGATGGCTACACCTTC. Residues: CASSPRWIKKLADGYTF.

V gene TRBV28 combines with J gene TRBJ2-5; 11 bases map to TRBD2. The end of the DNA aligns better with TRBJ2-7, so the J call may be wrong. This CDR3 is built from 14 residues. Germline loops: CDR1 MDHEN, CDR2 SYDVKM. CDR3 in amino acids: CASFTSGSNHEQYF. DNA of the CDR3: TGTGCCAGCTTTACTAGCGGGAGTAACCACGAGCAGTACTTC.

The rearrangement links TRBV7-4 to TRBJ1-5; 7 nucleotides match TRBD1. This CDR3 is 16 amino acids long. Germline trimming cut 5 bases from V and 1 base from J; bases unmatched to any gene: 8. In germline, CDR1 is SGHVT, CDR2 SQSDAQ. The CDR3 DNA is TGTGCCAGCAGCACCGCTCAGGGGGACAGCAATCAGCCCCAGCATTTT. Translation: CASSTAQGDSNQPQHF.

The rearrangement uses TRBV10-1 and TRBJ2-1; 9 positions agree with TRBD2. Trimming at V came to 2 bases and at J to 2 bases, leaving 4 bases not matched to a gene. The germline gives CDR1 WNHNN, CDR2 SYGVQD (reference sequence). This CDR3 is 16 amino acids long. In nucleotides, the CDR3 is TGCGCCAGCAGTGAGATCGGACTAGCGACCTACAATGAGCAGTTCTTC. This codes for CASSEIGLATYNEQFF.

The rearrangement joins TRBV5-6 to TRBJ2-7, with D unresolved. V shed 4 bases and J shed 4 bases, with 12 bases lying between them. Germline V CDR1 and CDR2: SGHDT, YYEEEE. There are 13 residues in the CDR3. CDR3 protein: CASSISNRYEQYF. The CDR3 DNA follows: TGTGCCAGCAGCATCTCTAACAGATACGAGCAGTACTTC.

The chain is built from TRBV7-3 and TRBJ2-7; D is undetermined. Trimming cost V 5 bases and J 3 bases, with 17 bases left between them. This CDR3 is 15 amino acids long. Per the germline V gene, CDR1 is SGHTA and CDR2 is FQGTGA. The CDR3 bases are TGTGCCAGCAGCCCGCAACGGTCCTCATTCTACGAGCAGTACTTC. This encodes CASSPQRSSFYEQYF.

The CDR3 protein is CASSPRRRDEKLFF. CDR3 in DNA: TGTGCCAGCTCACCCCGGAGACGGGATGAAAAACTGTTTTTT. This chain uses TRBV18 with TRBJ1-4; no reliable D call. The CDR3 is 14 amino acids. Between the trimmed V and J ends, which lost 3 bases and 6 bases, there was a span of 11 bases. Germline values: CDR1 KGHSH, CDR2 LQKENI. The entire variable domain, with the rest obtained from reference TRBV18 and TRBJ1-4, is as follows: NAGVMQNPRHLVRRRGQEARLRCSPMKGHSHVYWYRQLPEEGLKFMVYLQKENIIDESGMPKERFSAEFPKEGPSILRIQQVVRGDSAAYFCASSPRRRDEKLFFGSGTQLSVL.

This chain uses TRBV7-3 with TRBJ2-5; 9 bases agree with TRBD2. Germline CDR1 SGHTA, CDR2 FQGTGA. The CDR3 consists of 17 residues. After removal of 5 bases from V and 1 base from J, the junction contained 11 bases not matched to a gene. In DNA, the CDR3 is TGTGCCAGCAGCCAAGTGGGGGGACTAGCCTCCCAAGAGACCCAGTACTTC. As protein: CASSQVGGLASQETQYF.

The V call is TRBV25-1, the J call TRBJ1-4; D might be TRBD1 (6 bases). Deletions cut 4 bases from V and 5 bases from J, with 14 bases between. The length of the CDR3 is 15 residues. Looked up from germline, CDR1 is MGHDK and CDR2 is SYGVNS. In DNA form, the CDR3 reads TGTGCCAGCAGTGGACTGGGACAATACAATGAAAAACTGTTTTTT. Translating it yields CASSGLGQYNEKLFF.

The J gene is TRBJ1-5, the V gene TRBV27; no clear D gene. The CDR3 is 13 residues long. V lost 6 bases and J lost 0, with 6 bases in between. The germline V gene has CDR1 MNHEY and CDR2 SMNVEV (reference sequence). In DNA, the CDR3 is TGTGCCAGCAGCCGTTATAGCAATCAGCCCCAGCATTTT. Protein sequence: CASSRYSNQPQHF.

The CDR3 spells CASSEIDRIDTIYF. CDR3 sequence (DNA): TGCGCCAGCAGTGAGATTGACAGGATTGACACCATATATTTT. The V call is TRBV10-1, the J call TRBJ1-3; D is possibly TRBD1 (6 bases). The length of the CDR3 is 14 residues. V lost 2 bases, J lost 8 bases, and 13 bases lay in between. CDR1 WNHNN and CDR2 SYGVQD come from the germline V gene (reference sequence).

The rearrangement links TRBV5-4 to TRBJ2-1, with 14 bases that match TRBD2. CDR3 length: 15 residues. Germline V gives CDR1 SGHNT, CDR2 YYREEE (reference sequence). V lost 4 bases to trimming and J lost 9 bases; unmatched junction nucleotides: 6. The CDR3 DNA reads TGTGCCAGCAGCCAGACTAGCGGGGGGGCCACTGAGCAGTTCTTC. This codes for CASSQTSGGATEQFF.

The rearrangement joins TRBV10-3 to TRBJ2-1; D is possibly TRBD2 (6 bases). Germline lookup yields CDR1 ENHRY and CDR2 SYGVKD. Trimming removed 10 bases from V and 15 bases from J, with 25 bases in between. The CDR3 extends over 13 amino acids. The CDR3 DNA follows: TGTGCCACCACCGGGACTGGATACGGTAGGCTGTTCTTC. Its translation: CATTGTGYGRLFF.

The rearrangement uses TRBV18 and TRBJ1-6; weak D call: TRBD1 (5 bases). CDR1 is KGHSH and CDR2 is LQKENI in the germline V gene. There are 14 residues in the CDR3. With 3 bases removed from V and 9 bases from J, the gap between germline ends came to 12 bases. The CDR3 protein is CASSPRGGISPLHF. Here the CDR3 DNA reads TGTGCCAGCTCACCGCGCGGGGGAATTTCACCCCTCCACTTT.

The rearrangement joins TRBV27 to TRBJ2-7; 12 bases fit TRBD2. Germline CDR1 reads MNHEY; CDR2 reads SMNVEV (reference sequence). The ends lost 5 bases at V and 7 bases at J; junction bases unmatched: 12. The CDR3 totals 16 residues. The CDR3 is CASSPHLAGGLGEQYF. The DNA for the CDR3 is TGTGCCAGCAGTCCCCACCTAGCGGGAGGGTTGGGAGAGCAGTACTTC.

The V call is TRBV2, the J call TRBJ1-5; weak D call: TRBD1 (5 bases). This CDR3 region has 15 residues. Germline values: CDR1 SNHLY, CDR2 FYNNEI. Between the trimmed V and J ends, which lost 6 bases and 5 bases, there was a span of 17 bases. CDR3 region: CASRAPQGADQPQHF. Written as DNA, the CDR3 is TGTGCCAGCAGAGCACCTCAGGGTGCAGATCAGCCCCAGCATTTT.

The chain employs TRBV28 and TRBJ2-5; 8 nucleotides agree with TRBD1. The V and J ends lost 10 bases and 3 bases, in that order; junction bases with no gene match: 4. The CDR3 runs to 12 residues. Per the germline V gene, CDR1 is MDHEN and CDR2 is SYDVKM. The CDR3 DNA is TGTGCCACCACGACAGGGGAAGAGACCCAGTACTTC. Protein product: CATTTGEETQYF. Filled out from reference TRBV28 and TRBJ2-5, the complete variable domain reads DVKVTQSSRYLVKRTGEKVFLECVQDMDHENMFWYRQDPGLGLRLIYFSYDVKMKEKGDIPEGYSVSREKKERFSLILESASTNQTSMYLCATTTGEETQYFGPGTRLLVL.

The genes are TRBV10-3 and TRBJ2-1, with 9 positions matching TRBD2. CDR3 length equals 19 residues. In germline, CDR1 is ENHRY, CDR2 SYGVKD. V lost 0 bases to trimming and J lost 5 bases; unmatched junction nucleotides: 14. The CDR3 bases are TGTGCCATCAGTGAGTCAACCAGCGGGGGGAAATGGTTCGACAATGAGCAGTTCTTC. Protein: CAISESTSGGKWFDNEQFF.

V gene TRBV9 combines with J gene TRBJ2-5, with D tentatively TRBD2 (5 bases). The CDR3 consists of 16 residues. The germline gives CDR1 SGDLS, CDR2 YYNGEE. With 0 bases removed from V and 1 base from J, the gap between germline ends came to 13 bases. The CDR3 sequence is CASSVASGSLQETQYF. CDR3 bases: TGTGCCAGCAGCGTAGCCAGCGGATCCCTCCAAGAGACCCAGTACTTC.

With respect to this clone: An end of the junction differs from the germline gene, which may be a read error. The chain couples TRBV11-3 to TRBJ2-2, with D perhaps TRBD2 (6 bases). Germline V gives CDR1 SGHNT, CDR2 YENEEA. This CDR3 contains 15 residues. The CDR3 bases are TGTGCCAGCAGCCTAGACGGGGGGAACACCGGGGAGCTGTTTTTT. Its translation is CASSLDGGNTGELFF. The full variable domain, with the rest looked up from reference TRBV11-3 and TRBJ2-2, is EAGVVQSPRYKIIEKKQPVAFWCNPISGHNTLYWYLQNLGQGPELLIRYENEEAVDDSQLPKDRFSAERLKGVDSTLKIQPAELGDSAVYLCASSLDGGNTGELFFGEGSRLTVL.

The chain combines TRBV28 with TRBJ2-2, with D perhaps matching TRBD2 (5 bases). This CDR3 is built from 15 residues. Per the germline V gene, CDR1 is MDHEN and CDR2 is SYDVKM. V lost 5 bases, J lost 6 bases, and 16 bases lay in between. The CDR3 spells CASSVTGIWAGELFF. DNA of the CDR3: TGTGCCAGCAGTGTTACCGGGATTTGGGCCGGGGAGCTGTTTTTT.

CDR3 loop: CASSFSGTTDMPYF. In nucleotides, the CDR3 is TGCGCCAGCAGCTTTTCCGGGACTACGGATATGCCGTACTTC. The chain uses TRBV5-1 and TRBJ2-7; 7 bases are shared with TRBD2. The germline CDR1 and CDR2 sequences are SGHRS and YFSETQ. V was pared by 2 bases and J by 12 bases, with 14 bases of the junction left unmatched. The CDR3 is made up of 14 amino acids.

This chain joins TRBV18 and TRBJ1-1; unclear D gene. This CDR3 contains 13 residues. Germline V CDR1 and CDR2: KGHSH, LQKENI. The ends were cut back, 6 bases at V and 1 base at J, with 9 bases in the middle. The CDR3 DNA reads TGTGCCAGCTCCCCCGAGAGGAACACTGAAGCTTTCTTT. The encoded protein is CASSPERNTEAFF.

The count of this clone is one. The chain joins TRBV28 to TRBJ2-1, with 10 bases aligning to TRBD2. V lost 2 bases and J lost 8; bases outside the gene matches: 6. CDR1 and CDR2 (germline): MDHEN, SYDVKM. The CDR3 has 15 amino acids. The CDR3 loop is CASSLSGRVSDEQFF. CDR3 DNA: TGTGCCAGCAGTTTAAGCGGGAGGGTATCAGATGAGCAGTTCTTC.

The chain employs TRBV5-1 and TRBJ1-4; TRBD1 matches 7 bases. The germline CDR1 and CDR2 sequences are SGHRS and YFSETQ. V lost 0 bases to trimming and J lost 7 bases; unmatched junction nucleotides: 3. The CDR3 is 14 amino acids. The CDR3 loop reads CASSLGAGGEKLFF. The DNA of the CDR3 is TGCGCCAGCAGCTTGGGGGCAGGGGGTGAAAAACTGTTTTTT.

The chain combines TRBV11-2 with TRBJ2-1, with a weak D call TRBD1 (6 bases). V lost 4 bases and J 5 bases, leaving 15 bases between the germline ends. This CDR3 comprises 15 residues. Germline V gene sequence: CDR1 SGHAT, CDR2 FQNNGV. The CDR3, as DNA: TGTGCCAGCAGCTATCAGGGGTCTACCCACAATGAGCAGTTCTTC. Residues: CASSYQGSTHNEQFF.

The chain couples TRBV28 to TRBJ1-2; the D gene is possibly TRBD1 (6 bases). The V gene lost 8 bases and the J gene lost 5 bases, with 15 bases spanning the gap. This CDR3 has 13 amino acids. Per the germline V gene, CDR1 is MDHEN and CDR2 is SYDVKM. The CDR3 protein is CASGTLDFYGYTF. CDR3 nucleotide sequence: TGTGCCAGCGGGACACTTGACTTTTATGGCTACACCTTC.